Listed below are T cell receptor beta chains from one sample, sequenced in a study of T cell clones after liver transplantation. Clones were sequenced by immunoSEQ multiplex PCR, and TCRdb holds only the in-frame ones, with some missing. The sample carries 55,000 to 75,000 clones, around three quarters recorded once. The sequenced sample was CD4+ T cells from blood, obtained at the roughly 16-month timepoint. The receptors originated from a human patient who received a liver transplant. Some of these T cells may belong to the graft donor. Each CDR3 is given with its conserved first and last residue. The D gene is left open where the match is weak. Some rows have no size entry. The others give once, few or many, or a class for an expanded clone.

d_gene | abundance | j_gene | v_gene | len | CDR3nt | CDR3aa
- | - | TRBJ2-6 | TRBV15 | 14 | TGTGCCACCAGCAGAAGCTCTGGGGCCAACGTCCTGACTTTC | CATSRSSGANVLTF
- | - | TRBJ2-5 | TRBV5-6 | 15 | TGTGCCAGCAGCTTGGAGGTGGCCGACGCGGAGACCCAGTACTTC | CASSLEVADAETQYF
TRBD1 | - | TRBJ1-1 | TRBV5-1 | 15 | TGCGCCAGCAGCTTGGGTTCAGGGGGGAACACTGAAGCTTTCTTT | CASSLGSGGNTEAFF
- | - | TRBJ1-1 | TRBV11-3 | 11 | TGTGCCAGCAGCGCCGGGGAGAAAGCTTTCTTT | CASSAGEKAFF
TRBD1 | - | TRBJ1-6 | TRBV5-1 | 15 | TGCGCCAGCAGCTCCGGGGGACAGGGGGAAACACCCCTCCACTTT | CASSSGGQGETPLHF
- | once | TRBJ2-2 | TRBV2 | 13 | TGTGCCAGCAGTGCGGGGCAACCCGGGGAGCTGTTTTTT | CASSAGQPGELFF
- | - | TRBJ2-5 | TRBV5-1 | 16 | TGCGCCAGCAGCTTGGGCCCGGTGGGAGGACAAGAGACCCAGTACTTC | CASSLGPVGGQETQYF
- | once | TRBJ2-7 | TRBV6-1 | 12 | TGTGCCAGCAGTGAACCCGTCTACGAGCAGTACTTC | CASSEPVYEQYF
- | - | TRBJ1-2 | TRBV30 | 13 | TGTGCCTGGAGGAGGGCGCCTAACTATGGCTACACCTTC | CAWRRAPNYGYTF
TRBD1 | - | TRBJ1-5 | TRBV27 | 11 | TGTGCCAGCGGGACAGGTCAGCCCCAGCATTTT | CASGTGQPQHF
- | once | TRBJ2-7 | TRBV9 | 14 | TGTGCCAGCAGCGAGGGGCCCAGCTCCTACGAGCAGTACTTC | CASSEGPSSYEQYF
- | few | TRBJ1-1 | TRBV11-2 | 14 | TGTGCCAGCAGCTTAGTAGGGTCGAACACTGAAGCTTTCTTT | CASSLVGSNTEAFF
- | few | TRBJ1-2 | TRBV19 | 13 | TGTGCCAGTACCCCCTCGGGGGCAGGGGGCTACACCTTC | CASTPSGAGGYTF
- | - | TRBJ1-1 | TRBV6-1 | 14 | TGTGCCAGCAGAGGACACTACATGAACACTGAAGCTTTCTTT | CASRGHYMNTEAFF
- | few | TRBJ2-5 | TRBV2 | 15 | TGTGCCAGCAGTGAAGCCAGGGGCCCCCAAGAGACCCAGTACTTC | CASSEARGPQETQYF
- | few | TRBJ2-3 | TRBV7-2 | 14 | TGTGCCAGCAGCTTAGATGGCGCGGCAGATACGCAGTATTTT | CASSLDGAADTQYF
- | - | TRBJ1-6 | TRBV10-3 | 13 | TGTGCCATCAGTCCCGCGCGCGACTCGGCCCTCCACTTT | CAISPARDSALHF
- | - | TRBJ2-5 | TRBV30 | 13 | TGTGCCTGGGGTGGACAGCCTCAAGAGACCCAGTACTTC | CAWGGQPQETQYF
- | few | TRBJ1-5 | TRBV2 | 12 | TGTGCCAGCAGTGATCCGAATCAGCCCCAGCATTTT | CASSDPNQPQHF
- | few | TRBJ2-3 | TRBV5-8 | 14 | TGTGCCAGCAGCTTGGGCACCAACACAGATACGCAGTATTTT | CASSLGTNTDTQYF
TRBD1 | - | TRBJ2-6 | TRBV7-8 | 19 | TGTGCCAGCAGCTTTGAGACAGGGGGCTCCATCTCTGGGGCCAACGTCCTGACTTTC | CASSFETGGSISGANVLTF
- | - | TRBJ2-3 | TRBV6-5 | 14 | TGTGCCAGCAGTTACGAAAGTGGGCAAGATACGCAGTATTTT | CASSYESGQDTQYF
- | - | TRBJ1-1 | TRBV11-2 | 15 | TGTGCCAGCAGCCCCTCAGCAGGGCAATTGGCTGAAGCTTTCTTT | CASSPSAGQLAEAFF
- | - | TRBJ2-3 | TRBV19 | 15 | TGTGCCAGTAGGTGGCGACAGTTACCCACAGATACGCAGTATTTT | CASRWRQLPTDTQYF
- | - | TRBJ1-2 | TRBV11-2 | 14 | TGTGCCAGCAGCTTGGCTGGGGGCGCCTATGGCTACACCTTC | CASSLAGGAYGYTF
- | - | TRBJ1-4 | TRBV19 | 14 | TGTGCCAGTAGTGCGGGGGCTTCTAATGAAAAACTGTTTTTT | CASSAGASNEKLFF
- | - | TRBJ2-1 | TRBV19 | 16 | TGTGCCAGTAGTATGAAGGGAGGAGTGGCCTACAATGAGCAGTTCTTC | CASSMKGGVAYNEQFF
- | - | TRBJ1-1 | TRBV5-1 | 12 | TGCGCCAGCAGCTTGGCTTTGGGTGAAGCTTTCTTT | CASSLALGEAFF
- | - | TRBJ1-6 | TRBV7-2 | 14 | TGTGCCAGCAGCTTAGGGGGTTATAATTCACCCCTCCACTTT | CASSLGGYNSPLHF
- | - | TRBJ2-1 | TRBV18 | 15 | TGTGCCAGCTCACGCAATCCCGGGACAAGGAATGAGCAGTTCTTC | CASSRNPGTRNEQFF
TRBD2 | few | TRBJ2-2 | TRBV11-2 | 15 | TGTGCCAGCAGGAGACTAGCTAGGGGCACCGGGGAGCTGTTTTTT | CASRRLARGTGELFF
TRBD2 | - | TRBJ2-7 | TRBV28 | 15 | TGTGCCAGCAGTTTTAAGCTAGCGGCGACCTACGAGCAGTACTTC | CASSFKLAATYEQYF
TRBD2 | - | TRBJ2-7 | TRBV19 | 13 | TGTGCCAGTAGTGTCGGGAGGGGGGGCGAGCAGTACTTC | CASSVGRGGEQYF
- | - | TRBJ1-3 | TRBV7-8 | 14 | TGTGCCAGCAGCCAGTCGCGATCTGGAAACACCATATATTTT | CASSQSRSGNTIYF
TRBD1 | - | TRBJ1-1 | TRBV7-9 | 13 | TGTGCCAGCCGACAGGGGTCCGGGACCCCAAAGGCCTTT | CASRQGSGTPKAF
TRBD1 | - | TRBJ2-5 | TRBV28 | 15 | TGTGCCAGCAGTTCCGCCGGGACAGGGATGGAGACCCAGTACTTC | CASSSAGTGMETQYF
TRBD2 | - | TRBJ2-3 | TRBV4-2 | 12 | TGTGCCAGCAGCCCATCCGCGGGAGAGCAGTATTTT | CASSPSAGEQYF
- | - | TRBJ2-2 | TRBV6-5 | 15 | TGTGCCAGCAGTTTGGTCAGTTCGAACACCGGGGAGCTGTTTTTT | CASSLVSSNTGELFF
- | - | TRBJ1-4 | TRBV5-1 | 16 | TGCGCCAGCAGCTTGGGGGTCCAGGCGGGTGATGAAAAACTGTTTTTT | CASSLGVQAGDEKLFF
- | - | TRBJ1-1 | TRBV19 | 12 | TGTGCCAGTAGTCCGGACTTCCCTGGAGCTTTCTTT | CASSPDFPGAFF
- | - | TRBJ1-1 | TRBV28 | 12 | TGTGCCAGCGGAACAGGGAGCACTGAAGCTTTCTTT | CASGTGSTEAFF
- | - | TRBJ1-3 | TRBV7-2 | 14 | TGTGCCAGCAGCTCACAGCGCTCTGGAAACACCATATATTTT | CASSSQRSGNTIYF
- | few | TRBJ1-5 | TRBV28 | 14 | TGTGCCAGCAGTTTTGGCAGGGTGAATCAGCCCCAGCATTTT | CASSFGRVNQPQHF
- | - | TRBJ2-2 | TRBV6-5 | 14 | TGTGCCAGCAGTTGGACCGGGACAACAGGGGAGCTGTTTTTT | CASSWTGTTGELFF
- | - | TRBJ2-2 | TRBV21-1 | 18 | TGTGCCAGCAGCAAAGGTCACCGCGCAGGGGGCCGCGTCGGGGAGCTGTTTTTT | CASSKGHRAGGRVGELFF
- | - | TRBJ2-7 | TRBV5-4 | 11 | TGTGCCAGCAGCTCTCAGTACGAGCAGTACTTC | CASSSQYEQYF
- | - | TRBJ1-2 | TRBV30 | 14 | TGTGCCTGGCAGAAGTACACTTTGAACTATGGCTACACCTTC | CAWQKYTLNYGYTF
- | - | TRBJ1-5 | TRBV2 | 14 | TGTGCCAGCCAACTAGGGGGAAGCAATCAGCCCCAGCATTTT | CASQLGGSNQPQHF
TRBD1 | - | TRBJ2-3 | TRBV6-5 | 12 | TGTGCCATTGGACAGGGGACGGATACGCAGTATTTT | CAIGQGTDTQYF
- | once | TRBJ2-1 | TRBV5-4 | 16 | TGTGCCAGCAGCTTGACCCGGGACTCCCACTACAATGAGCAGTTCTTC | CASSLTRDSHYNEQFF
- | - | TRBJ1-2 | TRBV21-1 | 11 | TGTGCCAGCAGCAAAGGAGGCGTCGTCGGCTTC | CASSKGGVVGF
TRBD1 | - | TRBJ1-3 | TRBV19 | 16 | TGTGCCAGTAGTGTCGGGACAGGACTCTCTGGAAACACCATATATTTT | CASSVGTGLSGNTIYF
- | - | TRBJ2-4 | TRBV7-2 | 15 | TGTGCCAGCAGCTCTGAGTGGGGTACCCGAAACATTCAGTACTTC | CASSSEWGTRNIQYF